This T cell receptor beta chain was observed in a study of CD8+ T cells in alopecia areata. Study as a whole: C3H/HeJ donors with spontaneous alopecia, roughly 6-12 months old, supplied skin grafts to approximately 6-10-week-old female C3H/HeJ mice. General study results and limits: Higher clonality was seen in lesional scalp than in normal scalp, especially in alopecia totalis/universalis. The study also sequences resident alphabeta T cells of normal skin in scalp samples. Patients showed less clear TCR sequence sharing than mice, possibly partly because of HLA diversity.

Only a few counts were recorded for this clone. Its specificity is not known. The listed genes are named as in mouse. The read ends 4 residues before the CDR3 terminus; that terminus is restored from the germline J gene. Sorting relied on CD4, CD8alpha, NKG2D, NKG2ACE and other markers applied to pooled cutaneous lymph node cells. This CDR3 contains 16 residues. Trimming removed 4 bases from V and 1 base from J; junction bases left unmatched: 4. The germline gives CDR1 SNHLY, CDR2 FYNGKV (reference sequence). The sequencing template was cDNA reverse transcribed from extracted RNA. Assay: immunoSEQ multiplex PCR; the TCRdb copy retains only in-frame clones and omits some. The table lists about 270,000 clones, with no singletons.

The sample consisted of CD4+ T cells sorted from a lymph node. The V call is TRBV3, the J call TRBJ2-5, with 11 bases identical to TRBD2. The TCR comes from a C3H/HeJ mouse with alopecia areata. This strain has MHC haplotype H2-k. The covered CDR3 bases are TGTGCCAGCAGCTCCGGGACTGGGGGTTACCAAGAC. Translating it yields CASSSGTGGYQD. In full, the CDR3 reads CASSSGTGGYQDTQYF.